A single sample is the source of the 6 T cell receptor beta chains below, sequenced in a study of blood T cell repertoires in COVID-19 (dated by TCRdb to the early 2020s). Libraries were constructed by the immunoSEQ multiplex PCR assay. In TCRdb, the immuneACCESS table is reduced to in-frame sequences with V and J assigned. These tables do not hold every clone; where another copy was compared, an unresolved V gene accounts for under half, and the others remain unexplained. Across this sample there are 170,000 or so clones, with approximately 83% seen only once. In total, the top ten clones hold roughly 2.9% of the sample. The specimen sequenced was peripheral blood. The receptors here all came from an older woman with acute or convalescent COVID-19.

The chain links TRBV13 to TRBJ1-6, with D possibly TRBD1 on 5 matching bases. V was trimmed by 5 bases and J by 4 bases, leaving 12 bases between them. Germline V gene sequence: CDR1 PRHDT, CDR2 FYEKMQ (reference sequence). The CDR3 consists of 15 residues. CDR3 nucleotide sequence: TGTGCCAGCAGCGCCTCCGGGGGATATAATTCACCCCTCCACTTT. This codes for CASSASGGYNSPLHF.

The table lists this clone with a count of one. The chain has TRBV6-6 and TRBJ2-3; no definite D call. CDR1 MNHNY and CDR2 SVGAGI come from the germline V gene (reference sequence). The V end was cut by 0 bases, the J end by 4 bases, with 14 bases between. This CDR3 is 16 amino acids long. The CDR3 protein is CASSYSERSRPDTQYF. The CDR3 DNA reads as TGTGCCAGCAGTTACTCGGAGCGAAGCCGCCCAGATACGCAGTATTTT.

The chain joins TRBV6-1 to TRBJ2-5; TRBD1 matches at 8 bases. CDR3 length: 16 amino acids. With 2 bases clipped from V and 0 bases from J, the junction kept 5 bases outside the gene matches. CDR1 and CDR2 (germline): MNHNS, SASEGT. The chain's CDR3 is CASSENRDRYQETQYF. DNA for the CDR3: TGTGCCAGCAGTGAAAACCGGGACAGGTACCAAGAGACCCAGTACTTC.

CDR3 protein: CASSLDMNTEAFF. As DNA, the CDR3 is TGCGCCAGCAGCTTGGACATGAACACTGAAGCTTTCTTT. The chain combines TRBV5-1 with TRBJ1-1; D is unclear. Trimming shortened V by 0 bases and J by 0 bases, and 3 bases separated the two germline ends. Germline assignment: CDR1 SGHRS and CDR2 YFSETQ. This CDR3 region has 13 residues.

The CDR3 loop is CASSRGGARTDTQYF. CDR3 nucleotides: TGTGCCAGCAGTCGCGGGGGGGCCCGCACAGATACGCAGTATTTT. The V gene is TRBV28, the J gene TRBJ2-3; 9 positions agree with TRBD2. CDR3 length: 15 residues. Germline V CDR1 and CDR2: MDHEN, SYDVKM. Trimming removed 5 bases from V and 1 base from J; junction bases left unmatched: 4.

The chain couples TRBV18 to TRBJ2-7; TRBD2 matches at 7 bases. From germline, CDR1 is KGHSH and CDR2 LQKENI. The V gene end was trimmed by 2 bases and the J gene end by 4 bases; junction bases not matched to a gene: 8. CDR3 size: 15 residues. The CDR3 sequence is CASSPKGGGYYEQYF. The CDR3 bases are TGTGCCAGCTCACCAAAGGGCGGGGGATATTACGAGCAGTACTTC.